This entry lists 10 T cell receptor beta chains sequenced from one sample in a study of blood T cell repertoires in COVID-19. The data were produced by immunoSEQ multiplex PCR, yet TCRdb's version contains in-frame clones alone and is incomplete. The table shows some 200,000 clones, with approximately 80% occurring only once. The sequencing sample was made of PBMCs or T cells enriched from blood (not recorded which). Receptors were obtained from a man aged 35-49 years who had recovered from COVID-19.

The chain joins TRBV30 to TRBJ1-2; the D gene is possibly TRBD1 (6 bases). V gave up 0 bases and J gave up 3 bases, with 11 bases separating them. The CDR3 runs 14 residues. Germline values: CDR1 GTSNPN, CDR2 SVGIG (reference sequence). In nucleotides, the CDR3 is TGTGCCTGGAGTGTAAAGGACAGTTACTATGGCTACACCTTC. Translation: CAWSVKDSYYGYTF.

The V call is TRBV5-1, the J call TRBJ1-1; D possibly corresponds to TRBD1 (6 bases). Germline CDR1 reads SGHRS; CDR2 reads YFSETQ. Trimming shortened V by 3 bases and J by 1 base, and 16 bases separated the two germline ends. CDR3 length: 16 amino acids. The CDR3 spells CASSSKLGAENTEAFF. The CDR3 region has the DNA TGCGCCAGCAGCTCGAAGCTGGGGGCGGAGAACACTGAAGCTTTCTTT.

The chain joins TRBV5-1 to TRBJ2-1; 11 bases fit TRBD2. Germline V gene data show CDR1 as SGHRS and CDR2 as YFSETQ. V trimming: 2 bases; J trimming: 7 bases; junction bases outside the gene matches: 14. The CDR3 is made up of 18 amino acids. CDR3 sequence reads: CASSLPIKLAGVQNEQFF. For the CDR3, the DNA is TGCGCCAGCAGCTTACCTATAAAACTAGCGGGAGTCCAAAATGAGCAGTTCTTC.

Written as DNA, the CDR3 is TGTGCCAGCAGCCGGAGGGGCTGGGGGAACATTCAGTACTTC. Translated: CASSRRGWGNIQYF. V gene TRBV5-6 combines with J gene TRBJ2-4; TRBD2 is a possible D gene (6 bases). Germline assignment: CDR1 SGHDT and CDR2 YYEEEE. V was clipped by 4 bases and J by 7 bases, with 15 bases between them. The CDR3 spans 14 residues.

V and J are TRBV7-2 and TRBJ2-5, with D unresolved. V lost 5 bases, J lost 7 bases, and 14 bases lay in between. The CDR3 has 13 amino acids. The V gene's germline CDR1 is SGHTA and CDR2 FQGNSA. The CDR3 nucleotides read TGTGCCAGCAGCCCCATCCCATCGGTGACCCAGTACTTC. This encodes CASSPIPSVTQYF.

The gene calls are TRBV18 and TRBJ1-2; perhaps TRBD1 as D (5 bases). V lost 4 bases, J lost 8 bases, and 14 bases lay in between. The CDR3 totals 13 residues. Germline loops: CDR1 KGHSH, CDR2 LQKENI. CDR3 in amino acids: CASSLNTREGYTF. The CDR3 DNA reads TGTGCCAGCTCACTTAACACCAGGGAAGGCTACACCTTC.

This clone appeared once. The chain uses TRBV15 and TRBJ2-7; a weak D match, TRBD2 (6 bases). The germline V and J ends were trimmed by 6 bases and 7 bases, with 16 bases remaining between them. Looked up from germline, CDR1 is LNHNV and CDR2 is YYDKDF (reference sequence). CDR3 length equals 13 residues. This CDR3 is CATRASAHREQYF. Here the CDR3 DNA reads TGTGCCACCAGGGCTAGCGCTCATCGGGAGCAGTACTTC.

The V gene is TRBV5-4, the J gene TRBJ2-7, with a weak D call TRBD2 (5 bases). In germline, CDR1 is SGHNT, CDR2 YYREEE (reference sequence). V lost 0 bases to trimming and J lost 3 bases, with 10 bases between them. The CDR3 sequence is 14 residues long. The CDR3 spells CASSLGIGDYEQYV. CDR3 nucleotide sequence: TGTGCCAGCAGCTTGGGTATCGGGGACTACGAGCAGTACGTC.

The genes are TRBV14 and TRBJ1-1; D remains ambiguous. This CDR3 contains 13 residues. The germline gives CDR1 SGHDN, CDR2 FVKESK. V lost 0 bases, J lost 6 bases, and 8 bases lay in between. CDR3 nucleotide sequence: TGTGCCAGCAGCCAAGATTCAGGCGCTGAAGCTTTCTTT. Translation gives CASSQDSGAEAFF.

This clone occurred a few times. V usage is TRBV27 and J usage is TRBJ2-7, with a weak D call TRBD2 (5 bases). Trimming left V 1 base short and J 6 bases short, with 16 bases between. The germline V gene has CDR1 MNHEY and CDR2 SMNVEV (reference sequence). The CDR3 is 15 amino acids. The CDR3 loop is CASSLLSSGSGEQYV. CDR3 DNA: TGTGCCAGCAGTTTATTATCCTCGGGGTCGGGCGAGCAGTACGTC.